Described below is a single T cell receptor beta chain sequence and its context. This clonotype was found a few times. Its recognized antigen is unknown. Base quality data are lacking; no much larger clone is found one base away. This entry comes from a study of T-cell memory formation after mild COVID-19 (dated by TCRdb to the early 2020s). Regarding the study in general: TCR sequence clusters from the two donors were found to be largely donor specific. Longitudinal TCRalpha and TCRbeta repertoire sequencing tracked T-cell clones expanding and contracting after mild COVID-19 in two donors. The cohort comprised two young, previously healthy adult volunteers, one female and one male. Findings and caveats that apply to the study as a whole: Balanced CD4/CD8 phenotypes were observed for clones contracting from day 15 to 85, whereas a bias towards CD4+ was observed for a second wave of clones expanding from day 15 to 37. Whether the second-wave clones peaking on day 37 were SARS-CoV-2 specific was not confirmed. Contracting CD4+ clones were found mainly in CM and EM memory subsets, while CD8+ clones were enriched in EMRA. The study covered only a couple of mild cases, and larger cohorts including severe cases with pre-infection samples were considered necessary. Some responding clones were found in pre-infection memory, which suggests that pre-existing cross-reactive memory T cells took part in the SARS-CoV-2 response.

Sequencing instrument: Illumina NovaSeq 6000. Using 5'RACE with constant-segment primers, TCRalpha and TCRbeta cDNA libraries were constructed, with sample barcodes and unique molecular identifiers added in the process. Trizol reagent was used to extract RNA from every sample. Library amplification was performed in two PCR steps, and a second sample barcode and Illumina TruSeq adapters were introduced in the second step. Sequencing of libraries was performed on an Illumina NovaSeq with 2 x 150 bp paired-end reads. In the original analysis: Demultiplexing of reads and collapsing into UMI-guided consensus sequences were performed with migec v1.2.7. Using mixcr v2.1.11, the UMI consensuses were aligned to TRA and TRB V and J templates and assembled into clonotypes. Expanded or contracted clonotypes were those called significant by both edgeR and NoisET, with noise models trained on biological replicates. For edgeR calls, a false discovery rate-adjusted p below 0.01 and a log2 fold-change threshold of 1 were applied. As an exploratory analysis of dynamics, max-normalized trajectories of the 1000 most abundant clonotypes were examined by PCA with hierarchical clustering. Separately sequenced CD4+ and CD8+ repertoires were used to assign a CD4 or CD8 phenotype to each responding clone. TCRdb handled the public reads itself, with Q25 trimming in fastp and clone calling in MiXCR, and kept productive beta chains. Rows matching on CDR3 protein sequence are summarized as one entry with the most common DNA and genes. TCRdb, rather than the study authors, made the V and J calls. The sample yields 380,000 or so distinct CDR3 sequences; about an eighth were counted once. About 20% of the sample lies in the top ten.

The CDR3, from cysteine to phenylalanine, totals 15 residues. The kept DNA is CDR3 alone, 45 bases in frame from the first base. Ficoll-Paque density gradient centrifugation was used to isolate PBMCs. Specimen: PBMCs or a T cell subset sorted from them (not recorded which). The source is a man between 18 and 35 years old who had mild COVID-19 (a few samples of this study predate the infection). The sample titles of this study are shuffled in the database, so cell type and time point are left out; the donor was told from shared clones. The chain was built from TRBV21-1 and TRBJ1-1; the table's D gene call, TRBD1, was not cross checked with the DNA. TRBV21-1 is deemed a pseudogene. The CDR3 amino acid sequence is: CASSRETGMNTEAFF. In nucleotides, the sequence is TGTGCCAGCAGCAGAGAGACAGGGATGAACACTGAAGCTTTCTTT.